These 16 T cell receptor beta chains originate from one sample sequenced in a study of CD8 T cells in ankylosing spondylitis. From the 5' RACE reads, TCRdb called clonotypes with MiXCR, one entry per CDR3 protein. Here the sample spans under 250,000 distinct CDR3 sequences, under 8.5% being singletons. The specimen was blood, either unsorted or a sorted T cell fraction (not recorded which). The receptor set was obtained from a female donor with ankylosing spondylitis or in good health (not recorded which).

In this sample, this clonotype turned up many times. This chain links TRBV20-1 with TRBJ1-2; no clear D gene. Trimming cost V 1 base and J 1 base, with 10 bases left between them. CDR3 size: 14 residues. Germline V gene lookup returns CDR1 DFQATT and CDR2 SNEGSKA (reference sequence). Written as DNA, the CDR3 is TGCAGTGCTAGAGTTAGGGATAATAACTATGGCTACACCTTC. This sequence encodes CSARVRDNNYGYTF.

The chain combines TRBV6-2 or TRBV6-3 with TRBJ2-2, with no clear D. Trimming shortened V by 4 bases and J by 6 bases, and 12 bases separated the two germline ends. The germline V gene has CDR1 MNHEY and CDR2 SVGEGT. The CDR3 has 14 amino acids. The CDR3 DNA reads TGTGCCAGCAGTTCCCTAGTCCGGGCCGGGGAGCTGTTTTTT. This codes for CASSSLVRAGELFF.

This clonotype has ten or more counts. The rearrangement joins TRBV20-1 to TRBJ2-1, with D perhaps being TRBD1 or TRBD2 (6 bases each). V was trimmed by 5 bases and J by 0 bases, leaving 17 bases between them. Germline V gives CDR1 DFQATT, CDR2 SNEGSKA (reference sequence). The CDR3 has 16 residues. The CDR3: CSAGGGLSGSYNEQFF. CDR3 in DNA: TGCAGTGCTGGTGGGGGGCTTAGTGGCTCCTACAATGAGCAGTTCTTC.

This clonotype was counted at least ten times. The chain combines TRBV12-3 or TRBV12-4 with TRBJ2-1; D perhaps matches TRBD1 (6 bases). The CDR3 loop spans 15 amino acids. Between the trimmed V and J ends, which lost 4 bases and 8 bases, there was a span of 18 bases. CDR3 amino acids: CASSYRVIGSDEQFF. Here the CDR3 DNA reads TGTGCCAGCAGTTACAGGGTAATAGGGTCGGATGAGCAGTTCTTC.

This clonotype was counted at least ten times. This chain links TRBV4-1 with TRBJ1-2; D might be TRBD1 (6 bases). This CDR3 spans 21 amino acids. Germline CDR1 MGHRA, CDR2 YSYEKL. V dropped 1 base and J dropped 3 bases, with 30 bases sitting between them. The CDR3 region has the DNA TGCGCCAGCAGCCAAGGCTCACCTGGGAAAGGCGTCAGGGGAGGGGACTATGGCTACACCTTC. Translated: CASSQGSPGKGVRGGDYGYTF.

This clonotype was counted many times. The gene calls are TRBV20-1 and TRBJ2-7, with D possibly matching TRBD2 (6 bases). Per germline, CDR1 DFQATT and CDR2 SNEGSKA (reference sequence). The CDR3 sequence is 14 residues long. V lost 1 base, J lost 2 bases, and 12 bases lay in between. CDR3 sequence reads: CSARGVADTYEQYF. The CDR3, as DNA: TGCAGTGCTAGAGGGGTAGCGGACACCTACGAGCAGTACTTC.

This clonotype was seen ten or more times. This sequence joins TRBV7-8 and TRBJ1-1, with a weak D call TRBD1 (6 bases). Trimming shortened V by 2 bases and J by 2 bases, and 18 bases separated the two germline ends. The CDR3 spans 17 residues. The V gene's germline CDR1 is SGHVS and CDR2 FQNEAQ. The CDR3 region is CASSLWGGARENTEAFF. CDR3 nucleotide sequence: TGTGCCAGCAGCTTATGGGGGGGGGCCCGGGAAAACACTGAAGCTTTCTTT.

This clonotype was seen at least ten times. The rearrangement joins TRBV7-2 to TRBJ1-2; D is undetermined. The CDR3 consists of 12 residues. CDR1 is SGHTA and CDR2 is FQGNSA in the germline V gene. Trimming cost V 5 bases and J 5 bases, with 9 bases left between them. The CDR3 sequence: CASSPASYGYTF. CDR3 DNA: TGTGCCAGCAGCCCAGCCTCTTATGGCTACACCTTC.

This clonotype came up many times. The genes are TRBV14 and TRBJ2-2; no definite D call. The V end lost 4 bases, the J end lost 4 bases, and 7 bases lay between the germline ends. Germline assignment: CDR1 SGHDN and CDR2 FVKESK. There are 13 residues in the CDR3. DNA for the CDR3: TGTGCCAGCAGCCCTTTGGGCACCGGGGAGCTGTTTTTT. Translating gives CASSPLGTGELFF.

This clonotype was seen only a few times. With a much larger clone just one base away, this may be a read error. The chain recombines TRBV5-5 with TRBJ2-2, with TRBD2 identical over 7 bases. CDR1 and CDR2 (germline): SGHKS, YYEKEE (reference sequence). V was clipped by 3 bases and J by 5 bases; unmatched bases: 10. This CDR3 has 16 residues. The CDR3 nucleotides are TGTGCCAGCAGCTCGACTAGCTGGAGACGGACCGGGGAGCTGTTTTTT. It yields the protein CASSSTSWRRTGELFF.

Concerning this clonotype itself: A much larger clonotype is one base distant, so this may be a read error. The CDR3 DNA follows: TGCGCCAGCAGTGAAGAGGCAGGGTGGCAGCCCCAGCATTTT. As protein: CASSEEAGWQPQHF. The V call is TRBV10-2, the J call TRBJ1-5, with D perhaps TRBD1 (5 bases). V was clipped by 3 bases and J by 7 bases, with 13 bases between them. Germline V gene lookup returns CDR1 WSHSY and CDR2 SAAADI. The CDR3 is 14 residues long.

This clonotype showed up many times. The gene calls are TRBV29-1 and TRBJ2-7; possible D gene TRBD1, 6 bases. The V end lost 5 bases, the J end lost 6 bases, and 11 bases lay between the germline ends. This CDR3 spans 11 amino acids. Germline lookup yields CDR1 SQVTM and CDR2 ANQGSEA. The CDR3 loop reads CSVQTGFEQYF. The CDR3 DNA follows: TGCAGCGTTCAAACAGGGTTCGAGCAGTACTTC.

This clonotype was recorded many times. The chain recombines TRBV12-3 or TRBV12-4 with TRBJ1-2; weak D call: TRBD1 (5 bases). The CDR3 sequence is 15 residues long. The V end lost 1 base, the J end lost 4 bases, and 13 bases lay between the germline ends. In DNA, the CDR3 is TGTGCCAGCAGTTTAGGAGCCCAGGGTGCCTATGGCTACACCTTC. This encodes CASSLGAQGAYGYTF.

This clonotype was counted only a few times. The chain has TRBV19 and TRBJ2-2; D is unclear. V shed 3 bases and J shed 0 bases, with 11 bases lying between them. The CDR3 covers 16 residues. Per germline, CDR1 LNHDA and CDR2 SQIVND (reference sequence). As DNA, the CDR3 is TGTGCCAGTAGTATGGTGGCAGGATCGAACACCGGGGAGCTGTTTTTT. Translation gives CASSMVAGSNTGELFF.

This clonotype was seen ten or more times. The V gene is TRBV12-3 or TRBV12-4, the J gene TRBJ1-4, with TRBD1 matching over 7 bases. Germline trimming cut 5 bases from V and 3 bases from J; bases unmatched to any gene: 6. The CDR3 sequence is 15 residues long. CDR3 nucleotide sequence: TGTGCCAGCAGTCCAGACAGGGTGGCTAATGAAAAACTGTTTTTT. This gives the protein CASSPDRVANEKLFF.

Many counts were recorded for this clonotype. V and J are TRBV28 and TRBJ2-6; the match to TRBD1 covers 11 bases. The CDR3 is 19 residues long. V lost 2 bases and J lost 3; bases outside the gene matches: 9. Germline loops: CDR1 MDHEN, CDR2 SYDVKM. CDR3 sequence reads: CASSLGTGGPLGGANVLTF. The CDR3, as DNA: TGTGCCAGCAGTTTAGGGACAGGGGGACCCCTGGGTGGGGCCAACGTCCTGACTTTC. Using reference TRBV28 and TRBJ2-6 for the parts outside the CDR3, the full variable domain is DVKVTQSSRYLVKRTGEKVFLECVQDMDHENMFWYRQDPGLGLRLIYFSYDVKMKEKGDIPEGYSVSREKKERFSLILESASTNQTSMYLCASSLGTGGPLGGANVLTFGAGSRLTVL.